This T cell receptor beta chain was obtained from a study of blood T cells in healthy people across ages. The use of a sample-barcoded 5' primer and a J-beta primer mix characterized a second PCR of about 7 to 12 cycles. A single record per CDR3 protein comes from TCRdb applying MiXCR to the 5' RACE reads. The table has some 760,000 distinct CDR3 sequences, 20% to 30% seen once; the top ten hold 3% to 4%. Another study also made use of these data, one on T cells of mothers and their children.

The TCR originated in a boy younger than 18 in good health. Material for sequencing was blood.

The CDR3 protein is CASSLSWDTPVDTQYF. CDR3 nucleotides: TGTGCCAGCAGTTTATCTTGGGACACTCCCGTGGATACGCAGTATTTT. The rearrangement uses TRBV27 and TRBJ2-3; weak D call: TRBD1 (6 bases). V lost 0 bases to trimming and J lost 6 bases, with 16 bases between them. The CDR3 has 16 residues. Germline-derived CDR1 and CDR2 are MNHEY and SMNVEV (reference sequence).